This entry is about one TCR beta chain. This record comes from a study of blood T cell repertoires in COVID-19. A Seattle source enrolled patients during active infection and followed them longitudinally. This CDR3 comprises 13 residues. Trimming stripped 6 bases from V and 7 bases from J, with 15 bases between. In the study's own analysis: Reference gene primer amplification yielded estimated nucleated cell counts. Using immunoSEQ multiplex PCR, the repertoire was profiled, and TCRdb retains in-frame clones only, with some absent. From that table come the V and J calls and clone size; the DNA was used to work out D and trimming. The repertoire holds some 390,000 clones, with over 75% as singletons.

This TCR came from a woman aged 40 to 55 with COVID-19, enrolled during active disease. Specimen: peripheral blood. The J gene is TRBJ2-5, the V gene TRBV12-3 or TRBV12-4; maybe TRBD2 (6 bases). The CDR3 reads CASRRGFSGTQYF. DNA of the CDR3: TGTGCCAGCAGACGGGGGTTTTCGGGGACCCAGTACTTC.